Included here is one T cell receptor (beta chain) sequence, with context. Its specificity is unknown. The data belong to a study of OX40 agonist ivuxolimab in advanced cancers. Study summary: Ivuxolimab, which is an agonistic anti-OX40 (CD134) antibody, was administered to the patients. Ivuxolimab was delivered to patients intravenously every 2 weeks at doses spanning 0.01 to 10 mg/kg. Study findings and constraints: Expanded clones were, on average, more numerous in CD8+ T cells than in CD4+.

The data were produced by immunoSEQ multiplex PCR, yet TCRdb's version contains in-frame clones alone and is incomplete. The table lists tens of thousands of clones, 92% of them singletons, with around 0.7% in the top ten. The germline V gene has CDR1 SGDLS and CDR2 YYNGEE. The CDR3 is made up of 15 amino acids. V was cut by 3 bases and J by 0 bases, with 11 bases left in between. Sequences were derived from CD4+ or CD8+ T cells sorted from blood, sampled in a trial of the OX40 agonist ivuxolimab. The chain is built from TRBV9 and TRBJ2-3, with no clear D. The sequence derives from an adult with an advanced solid tumor such as melanoma, head and neck, liver or kidney cancer. The CDR3 DNA reads TGTGCCAGCAGCGAGGGTCCTGCTAGCACAGATACGCAGTATTTT. Residues: CASSEGPASTDTQYF.